This is a list of T cell receptor beta chains from one sample in a study of CD8+CD57+ T cells in acquired aplastic anemia. TCRdb re-called the reads through MiXCR, storing one row per CDR3 protein. The table records 150,000 to 200,000 distinct CDR3 sequences, approximately 43% of them present only once. Sequenced: sorted CD4+, CD8+, or CD8+CD57+ T cells (not recorded which) from PBMCs. The receptors were gathered from a human donor in good health. Both conserved end residues are part of each CDR3. The order of the fields is V gene, J gene, D gene, clone size, CDR3 DNA, CDR3 protein. D genes are given only for firm matches. A clone size is listed for some rows: how often the clone was seen (once, few, many), or a class if it is expanded.

V: TRBV27; J: TRBJ2-3; D: NA; size: few; DNA: TGTGCCAGCACCGGAACAGGGCCGAGCACAGATACGCAGTATTTT; CDR3: CASTGTGPSTDTQYF
V: TRBV25-1; J: TRBJ2-5; D: TRBD2; size: NA; DNA: TGTGCCAGCGGACCGGGACTAGCGGGAGAGACCCAGTACTTC; CDR3: CASGPGLAGETQYF
V: TRBV7-2; J: TRBJ2-7; D: NA; size: many; DNA: TGTGCCAGCAGCTTAGGTGGAATCGGGGGCTACGAGCAGTACTTC; CDR3: CASSLGGIGGYEQYF
V: TRBV2; J: TRBJ1-1; D: NA; size: NA; DNA: TGTGCCAGTTGGGATAGGCTGAATCCGAACACTGAAGCTTTCTTT; CDR3: CASWDRLNPNTEAFF
V: TRBV6-5; J: TRBJ2-1; D: NA; size: few; DNA: TGTGCCAGCAGTTACTCGAGTGGGAGGAGCTCCTACAATGAGCAGTTCTTC; CDR3: CASSYSSGRSSYNEQFF
V: TRBV29-1; J: TRBJ1-1; D: TRBD1; size: many; DNA: TGCAGCGTGAAGGGGGCGAACACTGAAGCTTTCTTT; CDR3: CSVKGANTEAFF
V: TRBV6-5; J: TRBJ1-2; D: TRBD1; size: many; DNA: TGTGCCAGCAGGGACAGGGGTGGCTATGGCTACACCTTC; CDR3: CASRDRGGYGYTF
V: TRBV10-3; J: TRBJ1-1; D: NA; size: many; DNA: TGTGCCATCAGTGAGTCTACGGGCGCCACTGAAGCTTTCTTT; CDR3: CAISESTGATEAFF
V: TRBV29-1; J: TRBJ1-1; D: TRBD1; size: many; DNA: TGCAGCGTTGGGACAGGGGCGAGCACTGAAGCTTTCTTT; CDR3: CSVGTGASTEAFF
V: TRBV15; J: TRBJ2-2; D: NA; size: NA; DNA: TGTGCCACCAGCAGAGACCCCTTATACACCGGGGAGCTGTTTTTT; CDR3: CATSRDPLYTGELFF
V: TRBV27; J: TRBJ1-1; D: NA; size: many; DNA: TGTGCCAGCAGACGTAATCAGGGTTCTGAAGCTTTCTTT; CDR3: CASRRNQGSEAFF
V: TRBV28; J: TRBJ2-3; D: TRBD2; size: few; DNA: TGTGCCAGCCGAATGGCGGGAGCGGGGAGGGCAGATACGCAGTATTTT; CDR3: CASRMAGAGRADTQYF
V: TRBV6-6; J: TRBJ2-1; D: TRBD2; size: NA; DNA: TGTGCCAGCAGTTCCTCAGCGGGAGGAGAGGATGAGCAGTTCTTC; CDR3: CASSSSAGGEDEQFF
V: TRBV19; J: TRBJ2-1; D: NA; size: many; DNA: TGTGCCAGCTCTACCCCGGTGAATGAGCAGTTCTTC; CDR3: CASSTPVNEQFF
V: TRBV9; J: TRBJ1-5; D: NA; size: many; DNA: TGTGCCAGCAGCGCACACCGGGACAGCAATCAGCCCCAGCATTTT; CDR3: CASSAHRDSNQPQHF
V: TRBV28; J: TRBJ1-1; D: TRBD1; size: NA; DNA: TGTGCCAGCAGTTCACCGAATTACAGGGGTGGCACTGAAGCTTTCTTT; CDR3: CASSSPNYRGGTEAFF
V: TRBV4-2; J: TRBJ1-5; D: TRBD1; size: many; DNA: TGTGCCAGCAGCCCCCGCCCCCTAACAGGGGGCAGGACTCAGCCCCAGCATTTT; CDR3: CASSPRPLTGGRTQPQHF
V: TRBV19; J: TRBJ2-2; D: NA; size: many; DNA: TGTGCCAGTAGCCTCCTCGCCAGCCCGAACACCGGGGAGCTGTTTTTT; CDR3: CASSLLASPNTGELFF
V: TRBV28; J: TRBJ1-5; D: TRBD1; size: NA; DNA: TGTGCCAGCAGCTCCGGGACAGGGGGCCGATATCAGCCCCAGCATTTT; CDR3: CASSSGTGGRYQPQHF
V: TRBV12-5; J: TRBJ2-3; D: NA; size: many; DNA: TGTGCTAGTGGTTTCACAGATACGCAGTATTTT; CDR3: CASGFTDTQYF
V: TRBV14; J: TRBJ2-3; D: TRBD2; size: many; DNA: TGTGCCAGCAGCCAGCGCTGGACTAGCGGGAGCACAGATACGCAGTATTTT; CDR3: CASSQRWTSGSTDTQYF
V: TRBV7-2; J: TRBJ1-2; D: NA; size: NA; DNA: TGTGCCAGCAGCGAAGAATTCTATGGCTACACCTTC; CDR3: CASSEEFYGYTF
V: TRBV7-9; J: TRBJ2-1; D: NA; size: many; DNA: TGTGCCAGCACCCCATTCGCTTTCAATGAGCAGTTCTTC; CDR3: CASTPFAFNEQFF
V: TRBV24-1; J: TRBJ1-2; D: TRBD1; size: NA; DNA: TGTGCCACCAGTGATATGGGGACAGGGGAGGTCCATGGCTACACCTTC; CDR3: CATSDMGTGEVHGYTF
V: TRBV28; J: TRBJ1-6; D: NA; size: many; DNA: TGTGCCAGCCTCTCCCGACGGGGGTGGAATTCACCCCTCCACTTT; CDR3: CASLSRRGWNSPLHF
V: TRBV11-1; J: TRBJ1-6; D: TRBD1; size: few; DNA: TGTGCCAGCAGCGGAACCGCGACAGGGTACAATTCACCCCTCCACTTT; CDR3: CASSGTATGYNSPLHF
V: TRBV12-5; J: TRBJ1-2; D: TRBD1; size: many; DNA: TGTGCTAGTGGCCTCAGGGGGGGCCGGGGCTACACCTTC; CDR3: CASGLRGGRGYTF
V: TRBV20-1; J: TRBJ1-1; D: NA; size: NA; DNA: TGCAGTGCCACCTGGAACACTGAAGCTTTCTTT; CDR3: CSATWNTEAFF
V: TRBV28; J: TRBJ1-4; D: TRBD1; size: NA; DNA: TGTGCCAGCAGTTTTAATATGGGACAGGGAAAACTGTTTTTT; CDR3: CASSFNMGQGKLFF
V: TRBV20-1; J: TRBJ2-1; D: TRBD2; size: NA; DNA: TGCAGTGCTAGTCCCGGGAGGGCAGAGTACAATGAGCAGTTCTTC; CDR3: CSASPGRAEYNEQFF
V: TRBV6-5; J: TRBJ2-3; D: NA; size: many; DNA: TGTGCCAGCAGTTACGGCGGGCAGGGTAGCCCCAATACGCAGTATTTT; CDR3: CASSYGGQGSPNTQYF
V: TRBV2; J: TRBJ1-3; D: TRBD1; size: NA; DNA: TGTGCCAGCAGTCGGACAGGGCGAAACACCATATATTTT; CDR3: CASSRTGRNTIYF
V: TRBV12-3/TRBV12-4; J: TRBJ1-2; D: TRBD1; size: many; DNA: TGTGCCAGCAGCACCGGACAGGGAAGAGGCTACACCTTC; CDR3: CASSTGQGRGYTF
V: TRBV20-1; J: TRBJ2-6; D: NA; size: many; DNA: TGCAGTGCCCTACTTGTGACAGGCTCTGGGGCCAACGTCCTGACTTTC; CDR3: CSALLVTGSGANVLTF
V: TRBV7-2; J: TRBJ2-5; D: TRBD2; size: NA; DNA: TGTGCCAGCAGCTACGGACTAGCGGGAGCAAAGGCCCAGTACTTC; CDR3: CASSYGLAGAKAQYF
V: TRBV24-1; J: TRBJ2-6; D: NA; size: NA; DNA: TGTGCCACCAGTGATGCCCACATTTCTGGGGCCAACGTCCTGACTTTC; CDR3: CATSDAHISGANVLTF
V: TRBV7-6; J: TRBJ1-6; D: TRBD1; size: NA; DNA: TGTGCCAGCAGCTTGACCGGGACAGCAGATTCACCCCTCCACTTT; CDR3: CASSLTGTADSPLHF
V: TRBV6-1; J: TRBJ2-7; D: TRBD1; size: many; DNA: TGTGCCAGCAGTGAGCCGGGACAGGGGCGCGAGCAGTACTTC; CDR3: CASSEPGQGREQYF
V: TRBV18; J: TRBJ2-5; D: NA; size: NA; DNA: TGTGCCAGCTCACCGCAGGCGTACCAAGAGACCCAGTACTTC; CDR3: CASSPQAYQETQYF
V: TRBV12-3/TRBV12-4; J: TRBJ2-1; D: NA; size: many; DNA: TGTGCCAGCAGTTTAGCGGGGGGGCGGAAGGAGCAGTTCTTC; CDR3: CASSLAGGRKEQFF
V: TRBV2; J: TRBJ1-3; D: TRBD1; size: NA; DNA: TGTGCCAGCGAGGGGGCGAGCTCTGGAAACACCATATATTTT; CDR3: CASEGASSGNTIYF
V: TRBV7-3; J: TRBJ1-2; D: NA; size: many; DNA: TGTGCCAGCAGCCTTCAGGGATTCGGCGGCTACACCTTC; CDR3: CASSLQGFGGYTF
V: TRBV10-3; J: TRBJ2-7; D: NA; size: NA; DNA: TGTGCCGTCACAAGGAGGGATGGAGCCTACGAGCAGTACTTC; CDR3: CAVTRRDGAYEQYF
V: TRBV29-1; J: TRBJ2-7; D: TRBD2; size: NA; DNA: TGCAGCGTTGGAGGCGGGAGTTACGAGCAGTACTTC; CDR3: CSVGGGSYEQYF
V: TRBV6-9; J: TRBJ1-2; D: NA; size: many; DNA: TGTGCCAGCAGTTATAGGTTTGCAAACTATGGCTACACCTTC; CDR3: CASSYRFANYGYTF
V: TRBV7-8; J: TRBJ1-1; D: NA; size: NA; DNA: TGTGCCAGCAGCGCGGGGGACAACACTGAAGCTTTCTTT; CDR3: CASSAGDNTEAFF
V: TRBV2; J: TRBJ2-5; D: NA; size: many; DNA: TGTGCCAGCAGTGCCCGGAGACAAGAGACCCAGTACTTC; CDR3: CASSARRQETQYF
V: TRBV30; J: TRBJ1-2; D: NA; size: NA; DNA: TGTGCCTGGAGTGGGCAATTAAGGGCCGTATATGGCTACACCTTC; CDR3: CAWSGQLRAVYGYTF
V: TRBV29-1; J: TRBJ2-2; D: NA; size: NA; DNA: TGCAGCCCAGTGTCAGGGATGAGGGCCGGGGAGCTGTTTTTT; CDR3: CSPVSGMRAGELFF
V: TRBV19; J: TRBJ1-4; D: NA; size: NA; DNA: TGTGCCAGTAGTATTTGGGGTACTAATGAAAAACTGTTTTTT; CDR3: CASSIWGTNEKLFF
V: TRBV20-1; J: TRBJ2-7; D: TRBD2; size: many; DNA: TGCAGTGCCGGCGGGAGGGCCCACGAGCAGTACTTC; CDR3: CSAGGRAHEQYF
V: TRBV24-1; J: TRBJ2-1; D: NA; size: NA; DNA: TGTGCCACCAGTGATCCAGCGGCCAGCTCCTACAATGAGCAGTTCTTC; CDR3: CATSDPAASSYNEQFF
V: TRBV6-4; J: TRBJ1-1; D: NA; size: many; DNA: TGTGCCAGCAGTGACTCAGGATCGGCGGCTTTCTTT; CDR3: CASSDSGSAAFF
V: TRBV19; J: TRBJ2-2; D: TRBD1; size: NA; DNA: TGTGCCAGTAGCGGACAGGGGAACACCGGGGAGCTGTTTTTT; CDR3: CASSGQGNTGELFF
V: TRBV7-8; J: TRBJ2-1; D: TRBD2; size: few; DNA: TGTGCCAGCAACTTCCGGGGGGGAAGCAATGAGCAGTTCTTC; CDR3: CASNFRGGSNEQFF
V: TRBV24-1; J: TRBJ2-3; D: TRBD2; size: many; DNA: TGTGCCACCGGGGCGGGGGGGCCAGATACGCAGTATTTT; CDR3: CATGAGGPDTQYF
V: TRBV7-8; J: TRBJ2-7; D: NA; size: NA; DNA: TGTGCCAGCAGCTTAGAGCTAGGAGGGAAGTACGAGCAGTACTTC; CDR3: CASSLELGGKYEQYF
V: TRBV4-1; J: TRBJ1-2; D: NA; size: NA; DNA: TGCGCCAGCAGTAAGGGCGCTAACTATGGCTACACCTTC; CDR3: CASSKGANYGYTF
V: TRBV10-3; J: TRBJ2-7; D: NA; size: NA; DNA: TGTGCCATCAGTGAATCGACAGTTCAGTACGAGCAGTACTTC; CDR3: CAISESTVQYEQYF